The next 2 T cell receptor beta chains were all read from a single sample in a study of beta chain features in type 1 diabetes. Study-level points and caveats: TCRB CDR3 length was moderately but significantly reduced in all four CD4+ subsets of Type 1 diabetes patients.

Antigens of these TCRs are unknown. Expressed TCRB transcripts got sequenced, as all isolated RNA was reverse transcribed. Using immunoSEQ multiplex PCR, the repertoire was profiled, and TCRdb retains in-frame clones only, with some absent. The data hold approximately 280,000 clones, with 15% observed a single time. The sample consisted of naive CD4+ T cells from blood. The receptor set was obtained from a man aged 18 to 30 with type 1 diabetes.

This clone was seen more than once but under ten times. The V and J genes are TRBV30 and TRBJ1-1; D may be TRBD1 (6 bases). The CDR3 runs 16 residues. V lost 2 bases and J lost 5, with 21 bases in between. Germline-derived CDR1 and CDR2 are GTSNPN and SVGIG (reference sequence). DNA for the CDR3: TGTGCCTGGAGTCATCCGGGACACCGGAGGTGGACTGAAGCTTTCTTT. It translates to CAWSHPGHRRWTEAFF.

This chain connects TRBV11-2 to TRBJ1-1; 7 bases match TRBD1. Germline V lookup: CDR1 SGHAT, CDR2 FQNNGV. This CDR3 spans 15 amino acids. V shed 3 bases and J 1 base; nucleotides not matched to a gene: 5. The CDR3 sequence is CASSFTGVGNTEAFF. CDR3 DNA sequence: TGTGCCAGCAGCTTTACAGGGGTGGGGAACACTGAAGCTTTCTTT.